One sample yielded the 12 T cell receptor beta chains listed below, sequenced in a study of Ad26.COV2.S vaccination and SARS-CoV-2 variants. The method was immunoSEQ multiplex PCR; TCRdb's version includes in-frame clones alone and lacks a portion of them. Here the sample spans more than 300,000 clones, 86% being singletons. Treatment described: some 20 received Ad26.COV2.S at low or high dose, single or two shots; 5 received placebo; per-sample allocation not given. All samples were drawn on day 63, counting from the first vaccine or placebo injection. The sequencing here drew on peripheral blood, taken in a trial of Ad26.COV2.S vaccine versus placebo. These receptors were collected from a person aged 18-60 years who received the Ad26.COV2.S COVID-19 vaccine or a placebo.

This chain uses TRBV5-4 with TRBJ1-4, with TRBD1 identical over 7 bases. The CDR3 runs to 14 residues. CDR1 and CDR2 (germline): SGHNT, YYREEE (reference sequence). V shed 3 bases, J shed 4 bases, and the junction held 3 bases outside the gene matches. The CDR3 DNA reads TGTGCCAGCAGCTCGGGACAGAATAATGAAAAACTGTTTTTT. Its protein product is CASSSGQNNEKLFF.

V gene TRBV11-2 combines with J gene TRBJ2-1, with D possibly being TRBD2 (5 bases). This CDR3 has 15 residues. Germline-derived CDR1 and CDR2 are SGHAT and FQNNGV. Trimming stripped 0 bases from V and 5 bases from J, with 11 bases between. In DNA, the CDR3 is TGTGCCAGCAGCTTAGAGAGGACGGGGAACAATGAGCAGTTCTTC. It is translated as CASSLERTGNNEQFF.

The V and J genes are TRBV7-2 and TRBJ2-7; 8 bases agree with TRBD2. This CDR3 region has 16 residues. The trim removed 5 bases at V and 3 bases at J, leaving 12 bases unmatched. CDR1 is SGHTA and CDR2 is FQGNSA in the germline V gene. The CDR3 loop is CASSPSVGLALYEQYF. Here the CDR3 DNA reads TGTGCCAGCAGCCCCTCTGTAGGACTAGCCCTCTACGAGCAGTACTTC.

This clone was counted once. The V call is TRBV9, the J call TRBJ2-1, with 10 bases matching TRBD2. CDR1 SGDLS and CDR2 YYNGEE come from the germline V gene. Germline trimming cut 4 bases from V and 0 bases from J; bases unmatched to any gene: 10. This CDR3 spans 18 amino acids. Written as DNA, the CDR3 is TGTGCCAGCAGCTCCAATCAAAGGACTAGCGGCTCCTACAATGAGCAGTTCTTC. Its protein is CASSSNQRTSGSYNEQFF.

The chain is built from TRBV28 and TRBJ1-6, with unresolved D. The germline V gene has CDR1 MDHEN and CDR2 SYDVKM. V was trimmed by 3 bases and J by 2 bases, leaving 11 bases between them. This CDR3 is built from 16 residues. The CDR3 DNA sequence: TGTGCCAGCAGTTTCGGCCAGGCGGCCTATAATTCACCCCTCCACTTT. Its protein product is CASSFGQAAYNSPLHF. Supplemented by reference TRBV28 and TRBJ1-6, the full variable domain reads DVKVTQSSRYLVKRTGEKVFLECVQDMDHENMFWYRQDPGLGLRLIYFSYDVKMKEKGDIPEGYSVSREKKERFSLILESASTNQTSMYLCASSFGQAAYNSPLHFGNGTRLTVT.

V gene TRBV9 combines with J gene TRBJ1-2; perhaps TRBD1 as D (5 bases). CDR1 and CDR2 (germline): SGDLS, YYNGEE. Trimming removed 0 bases at V and 8 bases at J, with 17 bases between. This CDR3 contains 15 residues. For the CDR3, the DNA is TGTGCCAGCAGCGTAGGTACGGGACCCTGGGAGGGCTACACCTTC. Its protein is CASSVGTGPWEGYTF.

V and J are TRBV5-4 and TRBJ2-2, with 9 bases fitting TRBD1. Per the germline V gene, CDR1 is SGHNT and CDR2 is YYREEE (reference sequence). With V trimmed by 0 bases and J by 4 bases, 4 bases remained unmatched. This CDR3 contains 16 residues. CDR3 region: CASSLAGTGPTGELFF. CDR3 nucleotide sequence: TGTGCCAGCAGCTTGGCCGGGACAGGGCCCACCGGGGAGCTGTTTTTT. Using reference TRBV5-4 and TRBJ2-2 for the parts outside the CDR3, the full variable domain is ETGVTQSPTHLIKTRGQQVTLRCSSQSGHNTVSWYQQALGQGPQFIFQYYREEENGRGNFPPRFSGLQFPNYSSELNVNALELDDSALYLCASSLAGTGPTGELFFGEGSRLTVL.

V and J are TRBV9 and TRBJ2-7; 11 bases match TRBD1. The length of the CDR3 is 15 residues. The germline gives CDR1 SGDLS, CDR2 YYNGEE. V dropped 2 bases and J dropped 5; count of bases not matched to a gene: 6. CDR3: CASSVGTGGKDEQYF. In DNA, the CDR3 is TGTGCCAGCAGCGTTGGGACAGGGGGAAAGGACGAGCAGTACTTC.

J is TRBJ1-2 and V is TRBV28; D is unclear. The CDR3 covers 12 residues. Germline CDR1 reads MDHEN; CDR2 reads SYDVKM. Trimming removed 3 bases at V and 2 bases at J, with 4 bases between. The CDR3 spells CASSFKNYGYTF. The CDR3 DNA follows: TGTGCCAGCAGTTTCAAGAACTATGGCTACACCTTC.

The chain uses TRBV28 and TRBJ1-4, with D unclear. This CDR3 has 14 residues. The germline V gene has CDR1 MDHEN and CDR2 SYDVKM. Trimming took 7 bases from V and 5 from J, leaving 14 bases between them. CDR3 nucleotide sequence: TGTGCCAGCAACGATAGACGGGGAAATGAAAAACTGTTTTTT. Residues: CASNDRRGNEKLFF.

This chain connects TRBV4-1 to TRBJ2-1; no definite D call. Trimming left V 1 base short and J 10 bases short, with 11 bases between. This CDR3 is built from 13 residues. CDR1 and CDR2 from the germline V gene are MGHRA and YSYEKL. Written as DNA, the CDR3 is TGCGCCAGCAGCCAAGCGCCGATGGGAGAGCAGTTCTTC. Residues: CASSQAPMGEQFF.

The chain couples TRBV6-5 to TRBJ2-2; the D gene is possibly TRBD1 (6 bases). CDR1 and CDR2 from the germline V gene are MNHEY and SVGAGI. The V end was cut by 6 bases, the J end by 0 bases, with 11 bases between. This CDR3 region has 15 residues. The CDR3 spells CASSLGQPNTGELFF. In nucleotides, the CDR3 is TGTGCCAGCAGCCTCGGACAGCCGAACACCGGGGAGCTGTTTTTT.